These 26 T cell receptor beta chains came from one sample sequenced in a study of T cell changes during pregnancy in multiple sclerosis. Assay used: immunoSEQ multiplex PCR; TCRdb lists only in-frame clones, some missing. The repertoire includes 65,000 to 85,000 clones, 80% to 95% of them detected once, and over 0.25% sits in the top ten. The material sequenced was CD4+ T cells from peripheral blood mononuclear cells, taken after pregnancy. The receptors stem from a female donor with multiple sclerosis, enrolled in a pregnancy study.

The chain recombines TRBV5-1 with TRBJ2-5, with D possibly matching TRBD2 (7 bases). CDR1 and CDR2 from the germline V gene are SGHRS and YFSETQ. Trimming left V 0 bases short and J 5 bases short, with 23 bases between. The CDR3 is made up of 18 amino acids. Here the CDR3 reads CASSLGPPGGARGETQYF. DNA of the CDR3: TGCGCCAGCAGCTTGGGGCCCCCTGGGGGGGCAAGAGGGGAGACCCAGTACTTC.

The rearrangement links TRBV29-1 to TRBJ2-2, with TRBD2 matching over 8 bases. CDR3 length: 14 amino acids. V lost 3 bases to trimming and J lost 4 bases; unmatched junction nucleotides: 4. Germline CDR1 is SQVTM and CDR2 is ANQGSEA. The CDR3 sequence is CSVERGVGTGELFF. The CDR3 bases are TGCAGCGTTGAGCGGGGGGTCGGCACCGGGGAGCTGTTTTTT.

This clone was counted once. The chain combines TRBV7-2 with TRBJ2-3; D is unclear. The CDR3 spans 11 residues. Germline V gene sequence: CDR1 SGHTA, CDR2 FQGNSA. Between the trimmed V and J ends, which lost 5 bases and 7 bases, there was a span of 7 bases. In DNA, the CDR3 is TGTGCCAGCAGCCCCGGGTATACGCAGTATTTT. Translation gives CASSPGYTQYF.

This CDR3 reads CASSPQDRLRGYTF. CDR3 DNA: TGTGCCAGCAGCCCGCAGGACAGGCTTCGTGGCTACACCTTC. The V gene is TRBV28, the J gene TRBJ1-2; 7 bases map to TRBD1. Germline V gene sequence: CDR1 MDHEN, CDR2 SYDVKM. V was clipped by 6 bases and J by 7 bases; unmatched bases: 11. The CDR3 runs to 14 residues.

Only a few counts were recorded for this clone. The chain has TRBV19 and TRBJ1-2; 12 bases line up with TRBD1. Trimming removed 5 bases from V and 7 bases from J; junction bases left unmatched: 8. CDR1 and CDR2 from the germline V gene are LNHDA and SQIVND (reference sequence). This CDR3 spans 15 amino acids. The CDR3 nucleotides are TGTGCCAGTAGTGACACCGGGACAGGGGGCTTTGGCTACACCTTC. Its translation: CASSDTGTGGFGYTF.

The chain joins TRBV4-1 to TRBJ1-2, with 8 nucleotides matching TRBD1. The CDR3 runs to 14 residues. CDR1 is MGHRA and CDR2 is YSYEKL in the germline V gene. J lost 5 bases, V lost 2 bases, and 4 bases had no gene match. The CDR3 protein is CASSQTGGRYGYTF. In DNA, the CDR3 is TGCGCCAGCAGCCAAACAGGGGGTCGGTATGGCTACACCTTC.

This CDR3 reads CSVARTPGRYEQYF. CDR3 DNA: TGCAGCGTTGCTCGGACCCCGGGGAGGTACGAGCAGTACTTC. This chain joins TRBV29-1 and TRBJ2-7; a weak D match, TRBD2 (6 bases). Germline V gene data show CDR1 as SQVTM and CDR2 as ANQGSEA. This CDR3 has 14 residues. V lost 4 bases and J 4 bases, leaving 17 bases between the germline ends.

The rearrangement uses TRBV5-1 and TRBJ1-5, with D uncertain. Germline assignment: CDR1 SGHRS and CDR2 YFSETQ. The CDR3 spans 14 residues. With 0 bases removed from V and 4 bases from J, the gap between germline ends came to 8 bases. The DNA of the CDR3 is TGCGCCAGCAGCTTGGGAGAGAGGAATCAGCCCCAGCATTTT. The encoded protein is CASSLGERNQPQHF.

The rearrangement links TRBV19 to TRBJ1-2, with D perhaps matching TRBD1 (5 bases). Germline V CDR1 and CDR2: LNHDA, SQIVND (reference sequence). The V gene lost 5 bases and the J gene lost 2 bases, with 15 bases spanning the gap. This CDR3 spans 15 amino acids. CDR3 DNA sequence: TGTGCCAGTAGTCACCGTGGGGCCGAGAACTATGGCTACACCTTC. Amino acids: CASSHRGAENYGYTF.

V is TRBV7-2 and J is TRBJ1-2, with 8 bases identical to TRBD1. The CDR3 totals 14 residues. With 4 bases clipped from V and 7 bases from J, the junction kept 8 bases outside the gene matches. Germline-derived CDR1 and CDR2 are SGHTA and FQGNSA. The chain's CDR3 is CASSSGQGHSGYTF. In DNA form, the CDR3 reads TGTGCCAGCAGCTCAGGACAGGGCCACTCTGGCTACACCTTC.

The rearrangement joins TRBV15 to TRBJ1-5; D might be TRBD1 (5 bases). CDR3 length: 16 residues. Trimming shortened V by 5 bases and J by 9 bases, and 23 bases separated the two germline ends. Per the germline V gene, CDR1 is LNHNV and CDR2 is YYDKDF (reference sequence). CDR3 nucleotide sequence: TGTGCCACCAGCGGAGGGGATACAGGAAGGAATAGGCCCCAGCATTTT. Protein product: CATSGGDTGRNRPQHF.

This chain connects TRBV27 to TRBJ2-3, with D unclear. The CDR3 is 13 residues long. V lost 3 bases to trimming and J lost 3 bases, with 7 bases between them. Germline lookup yields CDR1 MNHEY and CDR2 SMNVEV (reference sequence). This CDR3 is CASSLKRTDTQYF. The DNA for the CDR3 is TGTGCCAGCAGTTTGAAGAGGACAGATACGCAGTATTTT.

The chain links TRBV7-3 to TRBJ1-6, with D perhaps TRBD1 (6 bases). V shed 5 bases and J shed 9 bases, with 20 bases lying between them. Germline V gene lookup returns CDR1 SGHTA and CDR2 FQGTGA. The CDR3 runs to 16 residues. CDR3 loop: CASSPRSRGLSSPLHF. CDR3 sequence (DNA): TGTGCCAGCAGCCCAAGGAGCAGGGGCCTGAGTTCACCCCTCCACTTT.

V usage is TRBV29-1 and J usage is TRBJ1-2; maybe TRBD1 (6 bases). Germline-derived CDR1 and CDR2 are SQVTM and ANQGSEA. V was pared by 8 bases and J by 8 bases, with 21 bases between. The CDR3 is 13 residues long. CDR3 in DNA: TGCAGCACCAAACAAAATTACAGGGAGGGCTACACCTTC. Its translation is CSTKQNYREGYTF.

CDR3 in DNA: TGTGCCAGCAGTGAGGGCCCTAATGAAAAACTGTTTTTT. It encodes CASSEGPNEKLFF. The rearrangement uses TRBV6-1 and TRBJ1-4; D is ambiguous. CDR1 and CDR2 (germline): MNHNS, SASEGT. CDR3 length: 13 residues. Trimming removed 3 bases from V and 3 bases from J, with 5 bases in between.

The genes are TRBV29-1 and TRBJ1-2; 9 nucleotides agree with TRBD1. CDR1 is SQVTM and CDR2 is ANQGSEA in the germline V gene. J lost 6 bases, V lost 8 bases, and 10 bases had no gene match. The CDR3 runs 13 residues. The CDR3 is CSFRGQGSDGYTF. CDR3 nucleotides: TGCAGCTTCAGAGGACAGGGGAGTGATGGCTACACCTTC.

This clone was seen just once. The CDR3 loop reads CASSVQLLTSGWEGELFF. CDR3 sequence (DNA): TGTGCCAGCAGCGTACAACTCCTGACTAGCGGATGGGAGGGGGAGCTGTTTTTT. The chain has TRBV9 and TRBJ2-2; 9 positions agree with TRBD2. The CDR3 is made up of 18 amino acids. CDR1 SGDLS and CDR2 YYNGEE come from the germline V gene. J lost 8 bases, V lost 1 base, and 15 bases had no gene match. Together with reference TRBV9 and TRBJ2-2, the CDR3 gives the full variable domain: DSGVTQTPKHLITATGQRVTLRCSPRSGDLSVYWYQQSLDQGLQFLIQYYNGEERAKGNILERFSAQQFPDLHSELNLSSLELGDSALYFCASSVQLLTSGWEGELFFGEGSRLTVL.

V and J are TRBV6-6 and TRBJ2-2; 7 positions match TRBD1. V lost 5 bases and J lost 1; bases outside the gene matches: 1. The CDR3 is 14 residues long. Germline CDR1 reads MNHNY; CDR2 reads SVGAGI (reference sequence). Here the CDR3 DNA reads TGTGCCAGCAGTAGGGACAGGAACACCGGGGAGCTGTTTTTT. Protein: CASSRDRNTGELFF.

This sequence joins TRBV6-6 and TRBJ1-1; D remains ambiguous. V lost 10 bases to trimming and J lost 4 bases, with 19 bases between them. CDR1 MNHNY and CDR2 SVGAGI come from the germline V gene (reference sequence). The CDR3 is 14 residues long. The DNA for the CDR3 is TGTGCCACCCAGCCAAGCCTCGAGGCCACTGAAGCTTTCTTT. Translation gives CATQPSLEATEAFF.

The chain couples TRBV19 to TRBJ1-5; possible D gene TRBD1, 6 bases. Trimming pared 5 bases from V and 4 bases from J, leaving 12 bases between. CDR3 size: 14 residues. Germline V lookup: CDR1 LNHDA, CDR2 SQIVND (reference sequence). In nucleotides, the CDR3 is TGTGCCAGTAGTTTCGGGGGGGCGAATCAGCCCCAGCATTTT. The encoded protein is CASSFGGANQPQHF.

V and J are TRBV2 and TRBJ1-2, with 9 bases fitting TRBD1. Germline V gene sequence: CDR1 SNHLY, CDR2 FYNNEI. V lost 6 bases, J lost 6 bases, and 8 bases stayed unmatched. The CDR3 has 14 amino acids. As DNA, the CDR3 is TGTGCCAGCAGCTCCGGACAGGGGTATAATGGCTACACCTTC. Encoded protein: CASSSGQGYNGYTF.

The chain joins TRBV30 to TRBJ2-4, with TRBD2 as a possible D gene (7 bases). This CDR3 has 14 residues. Germline V gene sequence: CDR1 GTSNPN, CDR2 SVGIG (reference sequence). V gave up 2 bases and J gave up 8 bases, with 16 bases separating them. The CDR3 sequence is CAWSPRGEGDIQYF. The CDR3 nucleotides are TGTGCCTGGAGTCCCCGAGGGGAGGGGGACATTCAGTACTTC.

The chain has TRBV7-9 and TRBJ2-1, with 10 positions matching TRBD1. CDR3 length: 16 residues. Germline CDR1 SEHNR, CDR2 FQNEAQ (reference sequence). V lost 2 bases and J lost 5; bases outside the gene matches: 6. CDR3 coding DNA: TGTGCCAGCAGCTTAAATGTCGGGACAGGGGACAATGAGCAGTTCTTC. This codes for CASSLNVGTGDNEQFF.

The genes are TRBV11-2 and TRBJ2-7; D is perhaps TRBD1 (6 bases). Germline V gives CDR1 SGHAT, CDR2 FQNNGV. The CDR3 contains 12 residues. V lost 1 base and J lost 8, with 9 bases in between. The CDR3 nucleotides are TGTGCCAGCAGCTTAGTCGGACAGCAGCAGTACTTC. Translation: CASSLVGQQQYF.

The chain joins TRBV18 to TRBJ1-1; TRBD1 is a possible D gene (6 bases). The ends were cut back, 0 bases at V and 5 bases at J, with 13 bases in the middle. Germline assignment: CDR1 KGHSH and CDR2 LQKENI. CDR3 length: 15 residues. The CDR3 nucleotides read TGTGCCAGCTCACCACCGGGGGGGCGGAGGACTGAAGCTTTCTTT. It yields the protein CASSPPGGRRTEAFF.

This clone has only one observation. This chain joins TRBV6-6 and TRBJ2-5, with TRBD1 matching 8 bases. Germline CDR1 and CDR2: MNHNY and SVGAGI (reference sequence). Unmatched junction bases numbered 8, after V lost 0 bases and J lost 5 bases. This CDR3 comprises 16 residues. CDR3: CASSYSASGGWETQYF. The CDR3 nucleotides are TGTGCCAGCAGTTACTCGGCGTCAGGGGGCTGGGAGACCCAGTACTTC.